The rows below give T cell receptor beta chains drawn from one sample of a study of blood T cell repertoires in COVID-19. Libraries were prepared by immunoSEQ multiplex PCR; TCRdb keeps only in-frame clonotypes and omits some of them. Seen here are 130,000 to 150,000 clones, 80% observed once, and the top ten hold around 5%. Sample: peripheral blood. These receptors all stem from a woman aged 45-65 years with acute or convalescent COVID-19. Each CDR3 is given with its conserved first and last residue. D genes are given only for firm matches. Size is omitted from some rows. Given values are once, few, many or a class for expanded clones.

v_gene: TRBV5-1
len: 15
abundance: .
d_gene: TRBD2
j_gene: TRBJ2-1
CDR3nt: TGCGCCAGCACCCCCGGGACTAGCGGCTACAATGAGCAGTTCTTC
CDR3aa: CASTPGTSGYNEQFF

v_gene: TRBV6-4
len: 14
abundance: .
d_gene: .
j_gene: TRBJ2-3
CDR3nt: TGTGCCAGCAGTGACCAGCTAGCACCCAGCCCGCAGTATTTT
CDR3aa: CASSDQLAPSPQYF

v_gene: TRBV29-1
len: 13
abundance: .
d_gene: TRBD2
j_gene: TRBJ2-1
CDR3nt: TGCAGCGTCATACTAGCGGGTGGCAATGAGCAGTTCTTC
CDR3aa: CSVILAGGNEQFF

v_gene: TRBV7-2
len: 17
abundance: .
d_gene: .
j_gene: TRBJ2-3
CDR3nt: TGTGCCAGCAGCTTAGAGGTAGGCCGGACTAGCACAGATACGCAGTATTTT
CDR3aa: CASSLEVGRTSTDTQYF

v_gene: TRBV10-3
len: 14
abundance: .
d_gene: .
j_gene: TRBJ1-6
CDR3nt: TGTGCCATCAGTGAGTGGGGCGTTAATTCACCCCTCCACTTT
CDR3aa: CAISEWGVNSPLHF

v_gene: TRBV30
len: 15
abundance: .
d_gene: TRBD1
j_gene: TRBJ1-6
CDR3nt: TGTGCCTGGAGTGTACGGACAGGGCCAAATTCACCCCTCCACTTT
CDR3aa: CAWSVRTGPNSPLHF

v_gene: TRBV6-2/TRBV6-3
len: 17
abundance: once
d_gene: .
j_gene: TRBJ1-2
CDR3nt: TGTGCCAGCAGCTCAGAGACGGTGGGGCGACCGAGCTATGGCTACACCTTC
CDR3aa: CASSSETVGRPSYGYTF

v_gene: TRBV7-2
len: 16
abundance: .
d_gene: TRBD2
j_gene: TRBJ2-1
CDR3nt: TGTGCCAGCAGCTTAGCATCCGGGGGGGCCAGTAATGAGCAGTTCTTC
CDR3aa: CASSLASGGASNEQFF

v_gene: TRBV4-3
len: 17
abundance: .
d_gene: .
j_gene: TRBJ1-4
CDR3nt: TGCGCCAGCAGCCGCGCGGCGGCGTCAGCTGTTAGTGAAAAACTGTTTTTT
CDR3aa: CASSRAAASAVSEKLFF

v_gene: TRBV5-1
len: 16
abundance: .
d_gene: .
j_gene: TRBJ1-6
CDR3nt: TGCGCCAGCAGCCGTGACGGGCCGGGGAATAATTCACCCCTCCACTTT
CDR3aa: CASSRDGPGNNSPLHF

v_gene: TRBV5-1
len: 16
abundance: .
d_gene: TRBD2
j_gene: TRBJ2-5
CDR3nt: TGCGCCAGCAGCTCAGAACCTAGCGGGGGTTTAGAGACCCAGTACTTC
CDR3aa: CASSSEPSGGLETQYF

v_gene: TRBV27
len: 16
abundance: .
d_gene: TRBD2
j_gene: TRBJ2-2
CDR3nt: TGTGCCAGCAGTTCCCGGACTAGCGGGGGTTACGGGGAGCTGTTTTTT
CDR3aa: CASSSRTSGGYGELFF

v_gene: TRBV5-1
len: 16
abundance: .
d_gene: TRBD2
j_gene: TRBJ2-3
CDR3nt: TGCGCCCGCAGCGAGCTAGCGGGGGGGGGCACAGATACGCAGTATTTT
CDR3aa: CARSELAGGGTDTQYF

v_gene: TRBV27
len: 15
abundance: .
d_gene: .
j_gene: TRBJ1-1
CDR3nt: TGTGCCAGCAGTTCCCCAGGGGCAGGGGTTCTTGAAGCTTTCTTT
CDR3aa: CASSSPGAGVLEAFF

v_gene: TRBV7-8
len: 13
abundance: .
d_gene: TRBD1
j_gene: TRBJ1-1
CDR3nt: TGTGCCAGCAGCTTAGGGACAGGTGTTGACGCTTTCTTT
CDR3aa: CASSLGTGVDAFF

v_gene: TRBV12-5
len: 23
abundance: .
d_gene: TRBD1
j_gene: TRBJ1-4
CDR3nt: TGTGCTAGTGTTACCACCCACGGGACAGGGTACCACCCCAGGAGCGCAACTAATGAAAAACTGTTTTTT
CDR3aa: CASVTTHGTGYHPRSATNEKLFF

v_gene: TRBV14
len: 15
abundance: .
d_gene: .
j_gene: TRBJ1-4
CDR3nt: TGTGCCAGCAGCCCGACGGCACAGGGCTTAGAAAAACTGTTTTTT
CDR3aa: CASSPTAQGLEKLFF

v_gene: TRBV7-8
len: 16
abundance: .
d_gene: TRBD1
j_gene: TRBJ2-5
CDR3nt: TGTGCCAGCAGCTTGAGGCCCGAAGGGGGCAAAGAGACCCAGTACTTC
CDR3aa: CASSLRPEGGKETQYF

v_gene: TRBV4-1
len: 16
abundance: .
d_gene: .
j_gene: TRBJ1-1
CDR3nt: TGCGCCAGCAGCCAAGACGAGGGCCGAGCCGACACTGAAGCTTTCTTT
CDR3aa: CASSQDEGRADTEAFF

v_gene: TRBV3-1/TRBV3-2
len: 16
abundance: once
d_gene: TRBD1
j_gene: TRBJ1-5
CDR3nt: TGTGCCAGCAGCCAGACCATAGTACAGGGGAGTCAGCCCCAGCATTTT
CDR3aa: CASSQTIVQGSQPQHF

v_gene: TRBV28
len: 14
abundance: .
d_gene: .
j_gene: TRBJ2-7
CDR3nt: TGTGCCAGCTGTCCGGGGTCATCTTCTTACGAGCAGTACTTC
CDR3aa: CASCPGSSSYEQYF

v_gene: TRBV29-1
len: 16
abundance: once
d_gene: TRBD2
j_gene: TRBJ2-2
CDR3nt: TGCAGCGTAGGACTAGCGGGGGGAGTCGACACCGGGGAGCTGTTTTTT
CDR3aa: CSVGLAGGVDTGELFF

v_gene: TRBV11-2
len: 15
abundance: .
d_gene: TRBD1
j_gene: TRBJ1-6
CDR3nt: TGTGCCAGCAGCGCACAGGGGGAAGGCCGCTCACCCCTCCACTTT
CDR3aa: CASSAQGEGRSPLHF

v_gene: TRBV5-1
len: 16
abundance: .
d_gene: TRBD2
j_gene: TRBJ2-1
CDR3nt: TGCGCCAGCAGCTTGGAGCCAGCGGGGCGATACAATGAGCAGTTCTTC
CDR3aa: CASSLEPAGRYNEQFF

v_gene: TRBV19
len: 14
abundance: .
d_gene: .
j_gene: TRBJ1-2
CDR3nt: TGTGCCAGTAGGACGGGGAGGGACGAACGAGGCTACACCTTC
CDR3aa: CASRTGRDERGYTF

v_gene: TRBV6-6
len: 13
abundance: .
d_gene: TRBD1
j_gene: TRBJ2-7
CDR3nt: TGTGCCAGCAGTTATGGGACAGGGAAAGAGCAGTACTTC
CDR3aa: CASSYGTGKEQYF

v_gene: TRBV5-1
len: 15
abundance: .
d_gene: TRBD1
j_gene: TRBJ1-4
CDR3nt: TGCGCCAGCAGCCCCGGGACAGGGGTGCATGAAAAACTGTTTTTT
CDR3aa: CASSPGTGVHEKLFF

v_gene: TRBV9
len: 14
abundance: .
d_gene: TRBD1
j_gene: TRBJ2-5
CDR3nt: TGTGCCAGCAGCACGACAGGGAGCGGTGAGACCCAGTACTTC
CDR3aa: CASSTTGSGETQYF

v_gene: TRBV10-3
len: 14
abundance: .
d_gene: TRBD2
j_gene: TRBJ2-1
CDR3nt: TGTGCCATCAGGAGTCTAGCGGGGGACAATGAGCAGTTCTTC
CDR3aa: CAIRSLAGDNEQFF

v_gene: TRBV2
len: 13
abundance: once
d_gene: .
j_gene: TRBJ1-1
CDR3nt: TGTGCCAGCAGTGTTTCTGGGGGCCCTGAAGCTTTCTTT
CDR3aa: CASSVSGGPEAFF

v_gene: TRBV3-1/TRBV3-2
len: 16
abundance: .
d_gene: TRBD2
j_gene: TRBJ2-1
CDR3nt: TGTGCCAGCAGCCCAAATCGAGGTAGCGGGGTTGGTGAGCAGTTCTTC
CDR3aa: CASSPNRGSGVGEQFF